The T cell receptor beta chain under discussion was sequenced for a study of cytomegalovirus exposure and HLA in healthy donors. Across the study: It was reported in a later analysis that the approximately 120 validation repertoires used the same platform as the 666 first-cohort repertoires. Findings of the study overall: In vitro assays verified that three CMV-associated chains recognized CMV antigens specifically. TCR clusters originating in the first cohort tended to co-occur in the roughly 120 validation repertoires, according to a later analysis. Investigators reported over 150 TCR beta chains as tied to cytomegalovirus.

Using immunoSEQ multiplex PCR, the repertoire was profiled, and TCRdb retains in-frame clones only, with some absent. The sample includes over 200,000 clones, around 88% of them seen just once. CDR3 length equals 16 residues. With 3 bases clipped from V and 2 bases from J, the junction kept 3 bases outside the gene matches. Germline CDR1 SGDLS, CDR2 YYNGEE. A note on this clone: Antigen specificity is unknown.

This TCR was sampled from a woman between 18 and 29 years old in good health and CMV-seronegative. The chain carries TRBV9 and TRBJ2-2; 11 positions agree with TRBD2. Sequencing was performed on PBMCs. The CDR3 loop reads CASSDTSGRNTGELFF. CDR3 nucleotide sequence: TGTGCCAGCAGCGATACTAGCGGGAGAAACACCGGGGAGCTGTTTTTT. The variable domain in full, with the rest retrieved from reference TRBV9 and TRBJ2-2, is DSGVTQTPKHLITATGQRVTLRCSPRSGDLSVYWYQQSLDQGLQFLIQYYNGEERAKGNILERFSAQQFPDLHSELNLSSLELGDSALYFCASSDTSGRNTGELFFGEGSRLTVL.